Sequencing of this T cell receptor beta chain was carried out in a study of Graves' ophthalmopathy and Graves' hyperthyroidism. Turning to this clonotype: Its antigen remains unknown.

Donors with ophthalmopathy: moderate-to-severe activity, CAS ≥3, NOSPECS ≥4, duration under 3 months. Amplification targeted the TCR beta CDR3 regions, with RNA transcripts as the source material. HTBI primers served in a first-round RT-PCR, which a second-round multiplex PCR followed. TCRdb ran MiXCR on the multiplex PCR reads and lists one entry per CDR3 protein. The sample yields about 660,000 distinct CDR3 sequences, over 40% seen once. Notes on the study in general: Most clonotypes expanded in thyroid above 0.001 frequency were present in blood too.

Germline V gives CDR1 MNHNY, CDR2 SVGAGI (reference sequence). CDR3 length: 14 amino acids. The ends were cut back, 7 bases at V and 3 bases at J, with 15 bases in the middle. The chain combines TRBV6-6 with TRBJ1-2, with unresolved D. This clonotype originated in an adult man with Graves' ophthalmopathy. What was sequenced was peripheral blood. The CDR3 region has the DNA TGTGCCAGCACGGAAAGGCAGATGGACTATGGCTACACCTTC. As protein: CASTERQMDYGYTF.